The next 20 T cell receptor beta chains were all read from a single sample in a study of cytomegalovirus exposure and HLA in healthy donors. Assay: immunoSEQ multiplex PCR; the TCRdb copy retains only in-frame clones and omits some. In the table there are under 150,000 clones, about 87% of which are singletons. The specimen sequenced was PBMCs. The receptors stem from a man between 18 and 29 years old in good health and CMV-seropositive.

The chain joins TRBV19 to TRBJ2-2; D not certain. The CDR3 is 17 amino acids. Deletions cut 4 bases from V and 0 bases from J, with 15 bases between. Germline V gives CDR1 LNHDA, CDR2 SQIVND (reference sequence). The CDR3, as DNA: TGTGCCAGTAGTACCAATCAGGTTCTGACGAACACCGGGGAGCTGTTTTTT. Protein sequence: CASSTNQVLTNTGELFF.

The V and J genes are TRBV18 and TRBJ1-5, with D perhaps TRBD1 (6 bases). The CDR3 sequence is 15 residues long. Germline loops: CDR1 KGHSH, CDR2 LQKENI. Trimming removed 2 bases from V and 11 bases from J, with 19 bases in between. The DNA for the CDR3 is TGTGCCAGCTCACCAACACCACAGGGTGGGGGGGCCCAGCATTTT. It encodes CASSPTPQGGGAQHF.

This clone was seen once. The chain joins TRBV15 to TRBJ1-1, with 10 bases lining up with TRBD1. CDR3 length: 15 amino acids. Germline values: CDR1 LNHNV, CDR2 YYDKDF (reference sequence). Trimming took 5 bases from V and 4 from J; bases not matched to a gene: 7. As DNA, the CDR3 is TGTGCCACCAGCGACCGGGACAGGGGTGGCACTGAAGCTTTCTTT. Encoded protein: CATSDRDRGGTEAFF.

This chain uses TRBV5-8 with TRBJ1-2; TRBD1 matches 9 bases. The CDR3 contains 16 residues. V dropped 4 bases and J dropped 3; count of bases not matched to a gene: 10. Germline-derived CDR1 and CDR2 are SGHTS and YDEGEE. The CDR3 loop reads CASSTTQGALDYGYTF. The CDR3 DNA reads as TGTGCCAGCAGCACTACACAGGGGGCGCTGGACTATGGCTACACCTTC.

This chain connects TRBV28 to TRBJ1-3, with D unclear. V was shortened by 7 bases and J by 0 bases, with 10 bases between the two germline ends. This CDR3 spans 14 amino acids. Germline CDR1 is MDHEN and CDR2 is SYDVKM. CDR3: CASTSVSSGNTIYF. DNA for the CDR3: TGTGCCAGCACGTCTGTGTCCTCTGGAAACACCATATATTTT.

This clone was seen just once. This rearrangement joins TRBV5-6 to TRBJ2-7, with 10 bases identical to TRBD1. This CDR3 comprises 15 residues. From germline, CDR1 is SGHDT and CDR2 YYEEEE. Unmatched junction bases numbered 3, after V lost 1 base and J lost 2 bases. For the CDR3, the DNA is TGTGCCAGCAGCTTGAGGGACAGGGGCCCCTACGAGCAGTACTTC. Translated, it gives CASSLRDRGPYEQYF.

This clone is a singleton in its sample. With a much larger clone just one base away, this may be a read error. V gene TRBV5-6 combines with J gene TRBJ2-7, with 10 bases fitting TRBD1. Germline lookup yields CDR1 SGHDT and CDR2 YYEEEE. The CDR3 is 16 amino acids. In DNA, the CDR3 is TGTGTCAGCAGCTTGCTTTCCGGGACAGGGGCCTACGAGCAGTACTTC. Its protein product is CVSSLLSGTGAYEQYF.

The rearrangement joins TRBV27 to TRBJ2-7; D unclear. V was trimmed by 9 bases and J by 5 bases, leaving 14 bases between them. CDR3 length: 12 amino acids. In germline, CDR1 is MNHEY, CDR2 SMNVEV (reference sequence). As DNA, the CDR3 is TGTGCCAGTACCGGGTCTACCCACGAGCAGTACTTC. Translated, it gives CASTGSTHEQYF.

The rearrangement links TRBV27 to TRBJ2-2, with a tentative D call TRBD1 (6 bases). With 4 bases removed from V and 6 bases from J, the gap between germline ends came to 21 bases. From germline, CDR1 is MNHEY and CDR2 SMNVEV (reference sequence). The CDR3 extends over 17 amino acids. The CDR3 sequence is CASSSYGQRSLAGELFF. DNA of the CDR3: TGTGCCAGCAGTTCCTACGGACAGAGATCATTGGCCGGGGAGCTGTTTTTT.

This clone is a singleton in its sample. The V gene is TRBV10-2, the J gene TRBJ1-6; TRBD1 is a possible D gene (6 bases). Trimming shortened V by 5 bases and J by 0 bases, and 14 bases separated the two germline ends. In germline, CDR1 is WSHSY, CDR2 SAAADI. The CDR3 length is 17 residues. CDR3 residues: CASSLTGFSSYNSPLHF. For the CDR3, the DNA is TGCGCCAGCAGTCTGACAGGCTTCAGCTCCTATAATTCACCCCTCCACTTT.

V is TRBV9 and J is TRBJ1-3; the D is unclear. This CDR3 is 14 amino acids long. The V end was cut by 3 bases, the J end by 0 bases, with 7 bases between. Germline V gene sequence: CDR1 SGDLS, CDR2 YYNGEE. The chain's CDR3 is CASSGAFSGNTIYF. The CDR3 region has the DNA TGTGCCAGCAGCGGTGCGTTCTCTGGAAACACCATATATTTT. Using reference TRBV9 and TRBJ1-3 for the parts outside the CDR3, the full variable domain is DSGVTQTPKHLITATGQRVTLRCSPRSGDLSVYWYQQSLDQGLQFLIQYYNGEERAKGNILERFSAQQFPDLHSELNLSSLELGDSALYFCASSGAFSGNTIYFGEGSWLTVV.

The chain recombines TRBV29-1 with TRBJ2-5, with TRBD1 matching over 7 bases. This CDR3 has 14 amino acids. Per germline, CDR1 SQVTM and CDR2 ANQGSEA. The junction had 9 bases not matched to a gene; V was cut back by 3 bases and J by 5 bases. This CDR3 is CSVDGDSLRETQYF. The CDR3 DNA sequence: TGCAGCGTTGATGGGGACAGCCTTCGCGAGACCCAGTACTTC.

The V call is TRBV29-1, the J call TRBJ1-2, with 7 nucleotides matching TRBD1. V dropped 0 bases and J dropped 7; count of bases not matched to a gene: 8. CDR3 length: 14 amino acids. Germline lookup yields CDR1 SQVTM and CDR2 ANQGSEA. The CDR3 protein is CSVEERQGRSGYTF. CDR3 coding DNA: TGCAGCGTTGAAGAGCGACAGGGCAGGAGTGGCTACACCTTC.

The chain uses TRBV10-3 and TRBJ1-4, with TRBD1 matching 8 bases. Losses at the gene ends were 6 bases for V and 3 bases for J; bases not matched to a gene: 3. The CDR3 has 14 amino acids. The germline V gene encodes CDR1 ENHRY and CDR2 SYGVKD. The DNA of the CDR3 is TGTGCCATCAGCCAGGGGGCCGCTAATGAAAAACTGTTTTTT. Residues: CAISQGAANEKLFF.

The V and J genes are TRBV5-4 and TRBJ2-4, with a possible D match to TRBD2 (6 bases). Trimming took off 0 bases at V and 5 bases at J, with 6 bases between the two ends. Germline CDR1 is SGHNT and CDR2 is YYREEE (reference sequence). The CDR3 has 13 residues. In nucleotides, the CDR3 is TGTGCCAGCAGCTTGGCGGGGGAAAACATTCAGTACTTC. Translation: CASSLAGENIQYF.

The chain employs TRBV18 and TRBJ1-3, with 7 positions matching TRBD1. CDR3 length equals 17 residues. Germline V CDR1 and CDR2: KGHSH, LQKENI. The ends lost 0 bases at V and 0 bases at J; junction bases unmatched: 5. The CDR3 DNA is TGTGCCAGCTCACCACCTAGACAGGGCTACTCTGGAAACACCATATATTTT. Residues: CASSPPRQGYSGNTIYF.

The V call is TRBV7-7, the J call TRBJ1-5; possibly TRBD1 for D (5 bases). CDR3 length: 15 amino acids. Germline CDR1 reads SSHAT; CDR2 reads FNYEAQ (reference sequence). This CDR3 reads CANPDTTDINQPQHF. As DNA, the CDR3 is TGTGCAAACCCCGACACGACAGACATTAATCAGCCCCAGCATTTT.

The CDR3 DNA reads as TGTGCCACCGGGGGAGGTCGGGGCACAGATACGCAGTATTTT. Translated, it gives CATGGGRGTDTQYF. This chain joins TRBV15 and TRBJ2-3; possible D gene TRBD2, 6 bases. Trimming removed 8 bases at V and 1 base at J, with 13 bases between. Germline lookup yields CDR1 LNHNV and CDR2 YYDKDF (reference sequence). CDR3 size: 14 residues.

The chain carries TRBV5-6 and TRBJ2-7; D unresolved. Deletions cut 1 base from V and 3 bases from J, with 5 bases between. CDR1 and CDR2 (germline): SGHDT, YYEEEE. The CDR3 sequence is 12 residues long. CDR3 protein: CASSLPNYEQYF. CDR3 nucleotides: TGTGCCAGCAGCTTGCCCAACTACGAGCAGTACTTC.

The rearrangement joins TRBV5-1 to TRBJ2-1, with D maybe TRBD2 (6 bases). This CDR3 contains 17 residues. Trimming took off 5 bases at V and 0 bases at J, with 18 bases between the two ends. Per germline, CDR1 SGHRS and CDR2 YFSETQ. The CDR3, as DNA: TGCGCCAGCAGTCCTACCGGGACTTTGAGCTCCTACAATGAGCAGTTCTTC. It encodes CASSPTGTLSSYNEQFF.